This T cell receptor beta chain is from a study of Ad26.COV2.S vaccination and SARS-CoV-2 variants. Points from the study as a whole: Once vaccination had occurred, spike-specific CD8+ and CD4+ T cell responses reportedly showed substantial breadth.

About this clone: Its antigen remains unidentified.

Here immunoSEQ multiplex PCR was the method, and the copy in TCRdb shows in-frame clones only, minus some. The sample lists hundreds of thousands of clones, about 87% occurring once. The treatment: 19 received Ad26.COV2.S at low or high dose, single or two shots; 5 received placebo; per-sample allocation not given. The samples date from day 63 after the first vaccine or placebo injection. An adult of 18-55 years in Boston served as donor. The V segment lost 4 bases and the J segment 1 base; nucleotides outside the gene matches: 4. This CDR3 is 15 amino acids long. The V gene's germline CDR1 is LGHNA and CDR2 YSLEER.

Sample: peripheral blood, taken in a trial of Ad26.COV2.S vaccine versus placebo. The TCR was taken from a person aged 18-60 years who received the Ad26.COV2.S COVID-19 vaccine or a placebo. This sequence joins TRBV4-3 and TRBJ2-1; 7 bases fit TRBD2. This CDR3 reads CASSLSSGSYNEQFF. For the CDR3, the DNA is TGCGCCAGCAGCCTAAGTAGCGGGTCCTACAATGAGCAGTTCTTC.